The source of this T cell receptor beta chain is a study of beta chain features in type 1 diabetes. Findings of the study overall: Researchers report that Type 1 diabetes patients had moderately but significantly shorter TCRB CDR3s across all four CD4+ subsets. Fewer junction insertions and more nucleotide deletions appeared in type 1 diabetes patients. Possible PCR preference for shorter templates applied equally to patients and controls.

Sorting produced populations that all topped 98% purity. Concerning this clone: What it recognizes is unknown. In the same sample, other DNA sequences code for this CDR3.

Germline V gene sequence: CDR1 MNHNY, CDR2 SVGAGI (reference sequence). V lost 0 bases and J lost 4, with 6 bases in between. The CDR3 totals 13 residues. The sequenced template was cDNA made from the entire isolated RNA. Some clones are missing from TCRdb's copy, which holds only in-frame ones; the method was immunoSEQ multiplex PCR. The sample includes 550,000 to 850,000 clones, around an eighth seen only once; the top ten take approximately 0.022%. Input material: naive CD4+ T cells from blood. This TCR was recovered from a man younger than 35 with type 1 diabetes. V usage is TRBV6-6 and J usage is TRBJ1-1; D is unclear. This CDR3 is CASSYSVGTEAFF. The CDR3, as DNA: TGTGCCAGCAGTTACTCGGTGGGCACTGAAGCTTTCTTT.